Following are 22 T cell receptor beta chains from one sample sequenced in a study of T cell repertoires and HLA-DP antigens. No antigen has been identified for these receptors. Clones were read by immunoSEQ multiplex PCR, and TCRdb kept only the in-frame ones, dropping some. The repertoire holds over 100,000 clones, with 90% to 95% as singletons. Material: CD4+ T cells from PBMCs. The origin of the receptors is a woman aged 18-30 years in good health and CMV-seronegative.

Remarks on this clone: This same CDR3 is encoded by further DNA sequences in the sample. The V call is TRBV11-2, the J call TRBJ2-7, with 8 nucleotides matching TRBD2. Looked up from germline, CDR1 is SGHAT and CDR2 is FQNNGV. The V segment lost 1 base and the J segment 2 bases; nucleotides outside the gene matches: 4. There are 15 residues in the CDR3. CDR3 region: CASSLGLAGPYEQYF. CDR3 nucleotide sequence: TGTGCCAGCAGCTTAGGCCTAGCGGGCCCCTACGAGCAGTACTTC.

This chain uses TRBV6-5 with TRBJ1-5, with 9 bases aligning to TRBD1. CDR1 and CDR2 from the germline V gene are MNHEY and SVGAGI. The length of the CDR3 is 14 residues. V lost 7 bases to trimming and J lost 5 bases; unmatched junction nucleotides: 6. CDR3 amino acids: CASTRDRVYQPQHF. The DNA for the CDR3 is TGTGCCAGCACGCGGGACAGGGTCTATCAGCCCCAGCATTTT.

The V call is TRBV5-6, the J call TRBJ2-5; 7 bases agree with TRBD2. Germline V CDR1 and CDR2: SGHDT, YYEEEE. The ends lost 0 bases at V and 3 bases at J; junction bases unmatched: 8. This CDR3 contains 16 residues. The CDR3 coding sequence is TGTGCCAGCAGCTTGGGTTTGGGGCTAGCGGAAGAGACCCAGTACTTC. It is translated as CASSLGLGLAEETQYF.

The rearrangement links TRBV7-9 to TRBJ2-7; maybe TRBD2 (6 bases). The V end was cut by 5 bases, the J end by 1 base, with 15 bases between. This CDR3 region has 15 residues. Germline assignment: CDR1 SEHNR and CDR2 FQNEAQ (reference sequence). In DNA, the CDR3 is TGTGCCAGCAGCCTTTCCGGGACTTTGTCCTACGAGCAGTACTTC. It yields the protein CASSLSGTLSYEQYF.

This chain joins TRBV30 and TRBJ2-5; D is perhaps TRBD1 (5 bases). This CDR3 is built from 15 residues. Trimming took 0 bases from V and 1 from J, leaving 12 bases between them. The germline V gene has CDR1 GTSNPN and CDR2 SVGIG (reference sequence). CDR3 sequence: CAWSVKRDSQETQYF. CDR3 DNA: TGTGCCTGGAGTGTAAAACGCGACAGCCAAGAGACCCAGTACTTC. Full variable domain (remainder filled in from reference TRBV30 and TRBJ2-5): SQTIHQWPATLVQPVGSPLSLECTVEGTSNPNLYWYRQAAGRGLQLLFYSVGIGQISSEVPQNLSASRPQDRQFILSSKKLLLSDSGFYLCAWSVKRDSQETQYFGPGTRLLVL.

V is TRBV6-6 and J is TRBJ1-5, with D perhaps TRBD1 (5 bases). The CDR3 is 14 residues long. CDR1 and CDR2 (germline): MNHNY, SVGAGI (reference sequence). Trimming took off 8 bases at V and 1 base at J, with 12 bases between the two ends. The CDR3 is CASAWQGSNQPQHF. CDR3 nucleotides: TGTGCCAGCGCGTGGCAGGGAAGCAATCAGCCCCAGCATTTT.

The V gene is TRBV30, the J gene TRBJ2-2; 10 bases line up with TRBD2. CDR1 and CDR2 from the germline V gene are GTSNPN and SVGIG (reference sequence). This CDR3 has 15 residues. V shed 3 bases and J 3 bases; nucleotides not matched to a gene: 4. DNA of the CDR3: TGTGCCTGGAGGTTTGGACTAGCGGACACCGGGGAGCTGTTTTTT. It yields the protein CAWRFGLADTGELFF.

This clone was counted a few times. The rearrangement joins TRBV7-2 to TRBJ1-3; D perhaps matches TRBD1 (6 bases). The CDR3 totals 17 residues. Per the germline V gene, CDR1 is SGHTA and CDR2 is FQGNSA. V dropped 1 base and J dropped 0 bases, with 13 bases sitting between them. The CDR3 reads CASSLGGQGISGNTIYF. The CDR3 nucleotides read TGTGCCAGCAGCTTAGGGGGGCAGGGGATCTCTGGAAACACCATATATTTT.

This sequence joins TRBV2 and TRBJ1-6, with D hard to call. The CDR3 totals 13 residues. V was clipped by 5 bases and J by 7 bases, with 9 bases between them. Germline CDR1 SNHLY, CDR2 FYNNEI. The CDR3 nucleotides read TGTGCCAGCAGTTTACAGCAAAATTCACCCCTCCACTTT. Encoded protein: CASSLQQNSPLHF.

This chain connects TRBV7-6 to TRBJ2-5; possibly TRBD1 or TRBD2 for D (5 bases each). CDR1 is SGHVS, CDR2 FNYEAQ, per germline. V lost 5 bases and J lost 5, with 12 bases in between. The CDR3 is made up of 13 amino acids. CDR3: CASSPQGRETQYF. The CDR3 bases are TGTGCCAGCAGCCCTCAGGGACGCGAGACCCAGTACTTC.

The chain recombines TRBV19 with TRBJ2-3; 11 nucleotides match TRBD2. Germline-derived CDR1 and CDR2 are LNHDA and SQIVND (reference sequence). CDR3 length: 15 residues. After removal of 6 bases from V and 3 bases from J, the junction contained 5 bases not matched to a gene. The CDR3 loop reads CASRAGTSGTDTQYF. Here the CDR3 DNA reads TGTGCCAGTAGGGCCGGGACTAGCGGTACAGATACGCAGTATTTT.

V is TRBV7-3 and J is TRBJ1-2; D not resolved. V gave up 5 bases and J gave up 4 bases, with 17 bases separating them. There are 15 residues in the CDR3. Looked up from germline, CDR1 is SGHTA and CDR2 is FQGTGA. The DNA for the CDR3 is TGTGCCAGCAGCGGGATCCGAAGGGCCTCCTATGGCTACACCTTC. Translation: CASSGIRRASYGYTF. The whole variable domain, remainder taken from reference TRBV7-3 and TRBJ1-2, is GAGVSQTPSNKVTEKGKYVELRCDPISGHTALYWYRQSLGQGPEFLIYFQGTGAADDSGLPNDRFFAVRPEGSVSTLKIQRTERGDSAVYLCASSGIRRASYGYTFGSGTRLTVV.

V usage is TRBV28 and J usage is TRBJ2-5, with TRBD2 as a possible D gene (5 bases). The CDR3 extends over 14 amino acids. Trimming left V 2 bases short and J 1 base short, with 8 bases between. Germline lookup yields CDR1 MDHEN and CDR2 SYDVKM. The CDR3 bases are TGTGCCAGCAGTTTAGAGGGTAGCCAAGAGACCCAGTACTTC. This encodes CASSLEGSQETQYF.

The chain joins TRBV28 to TRBJ2-7; 8 nucleotides agree with TRBD1. The CDR3 is made up of 12 amino acids. Trimming cost V 2 bases and J 8 bases; bases outside gene matches: 2. Germline CDR1 reads MDHEN; CDR2 reads SYDVKM. The chain's CDR3 is CASSLDRGQQYF. The CDR3 bases are TGTGCCAGCAGTTTAGACAGGGGCCAGCAGTACTTC. Variable domain in full (rest from reference TRBV28 and TRBJ2-7): DVKVTQSSRYLVKRTGEKVFLECVQDMDHENMFWYRQDPGLGLRLIYFSYDVKMKEKGDIPEGYSVSREKKERFSLILESASTNQTSMYLCASSLDRGQQYFGPGTRLTVT.

V gene TRBV7-9 combines with J gene TRBJ2-3, with D unclear. Germline CDR1 is SEHNR and CDR2 is FQNEAQ (reference sequence). V lost 5 bases and J lost 0, with 12 bases in between. CDR3 size: 15 residues. The CDR3 region is CASSPIDSSTDTQYF. The CDR3 DNA is TGTGCCAGCAGCCCAATTGACTCCAGCACAGATACGCAGTATTTT.

The chain combines TRBV5-4 with TRBJ2-1, with 9 bases matching TRBD2. This CDR3 region has 15 residues. V shed 2 bases and J 0 bases; nucleotides not matched to a gene: 0. Germline CDR1 and CDR2: SGHNT and YYREEE (reference sequence). The CDR3, as DNA: TGTGCCAGCAGCTTTAGCGGGAGCTCCTACAATGAGCAGTTCTTC. It codes for CASSFSGSSYNEQFF. The full variable domain, its missing parts supplied by reference TRBV5-4 and TRBJ2-1, is ETGVTQSPTHLIKTRGQQVTLRCSSQSGHNTVSWYQQALGQGPQFIFQYYREEENGRGNFPPRFSGLQFPNYSSELNVNALELDDSALYLCASSFSGSSYNEQFFGPGTRLTVL.

The rearrangement links TRBV7-9 to TRBJ2-1; D is possibly TRBD1 or TRBD2 (5 bases each). Looked up from germline, CDR1 is SEHNR and CDR2 is FQNEAQ (reference sequence). Trimming pared 1 base from V and 9 bases from J, leaving 13 bases between. The CDR3 runs to 14 residues. CDR3 in amino acids: CASSLVSYGGEQFF. As DNA, the CDR3 is TGTGCCAGCAGCTTAGTCTCCTATGGGGGTGAGCAGTTCTTC.

CDR3 in DNA: TGTGCCAGCAGTTCCCCCACCCCAGGGCGGGGAGAGACCCAGTACTTC. Its translation is CASSSPTPGRGETQYF. The chain recombines TRBV28 with TRBJ2-5; tentatively, D is TRBD2 (6 bases). From germline, CDR1 is MDHEN and CDR2 SYDVKM. Trimming stripped 4 bases from V and 4 bases from J, with 19 bases between. This CDR3 is built from 16 residues.

The V gene is TRBV11-1, the J gene TRBJ2-7, with 12 positions matching TRBD1. The germline V gene has CDR1 SGHAT and CDR2 FQDESV (reference sequence). Losses at the gene ends were 5 bases for V and 5 bases for J; bases not matched to a gene: 7. The CDR3 covers 15 residues. This chain's CDR3 is CASSARDRGPNEQYV. As DNA, the CDR3 is TGTGCCAGCAGCGCCCGGGACAGGGGGCCCAACGAGCAGTACGTC.

The CDR3 DNA follows: TGTGCCAGCAGCTTGGAGGGGGCCGACACCGGGGAGCTGTTTTTT. As protein: CASSLEGADTGELFF. V is TRBV11-3 and J is TRBJ2-2, with D perhaps TRBD1 (7 bases). Between the trimmed V and J ends, which lost 3 bases and 3 bases, there was a span of 11 bases. Germline CDR1 SGHNT, CDR2 YENEEA. This CDR3 has 15 amino acids.

V usage is TRBV12-5 and J usage is TRBJ2-7, with D possibly TRBD1 on 5 matching bases. Trimming removed 1 base at V and 0 bases at J, with 7 bases between. Looked up from germline, CDR1 is LGHNT and CDR2 is FRNRAP. The CDR3 runs 14 residues. CDR3 amino acids: CASGLGQYSYEQYF. CDR3 in DNA: TGTGCTAGTGGTTTGGGACAGTACTCCTACGAGCAGTACTTC.

The V and J genes are TRBV4-1 and TRBJ1-4; unclear D gene. This CDR3 comprises 16 residues. CDR1 is MGHRA and CDR2 is YSYEKL in the germline V gene. Trimming shortened V by 1 base and J by 6 bases, and 15 bases separated the two germline ends. The CDR3 here is CASSQAGLLAYEKLFF. The CDR3 DNA is TGCGCCAGCAGCCAAGCTGGGTTACTCGCTTATGAAAAACTGTTTTTT.